Each of the 13 T cell receptor beta chains below was sequenced from the same sample in a study of shared T cell receptors in the human thymus. Profiling relied on immunoSEQ multiplex PCR, and the TCRdb table lists in-frame clones only, not all of them. The repertoire holds about 730,000 clones, with roughly 88% as singletons. The sample was also linked to a second study, of human thymus T cells.

The sample consisted of thymocytes. The source of these receptors is a girl less than two years old with a congenital heart defect.

This sequence joins TRBV27 and TRBJ1-1, with D maybe TRBD1 (5 bases). V lost 4 bases and J 6 bases, leaving 21 bases between the germline ends. The CDR3 covers 16 residues. CDR1 is MNHEY, CDR2 SMNVEV, per germline (reference sequence). CDR3 region: CASSSPRGRFSAEAFF. CDR3 sequence (DNA): TGTGCCAGCAGTTCCCCGCGGGGGAGGTTTAGCGCTGAAGCTTTCTTT.

This clone occurred once. V and J are TRBV6-1 and TRBJ1-3, with 8 nucleotides matching TRBD1. The length of the CDR3 is 17 residues. Losses at the gene ends were 4 bases for V and 0 bases for J; bases not matched to a gene: 8. Per the germline V gene, CDR1 is MNHNS and CDR2 is SASEGT. This chain's CDR3 is CASSGGRGLLSGNTIYF. In DNA, the CDR3 is TGTGCCAGCAGTGGCGGCAGGGGGCTTCTCTCTGGAAACACCATATATTTT.

The chain has TRBV19 and TRBJ1-1; TRBD1 is a possible D gene (6 bases). V was cut by 7 bases and J by 4 bases, with 16 bases left in between. CDR1 is LNHDA and CDR2 is SQIVND in the germline V gene (reference sequence). This CDR3 is 14 amino acids long. This chain's CDR3 is CASKEFWTVTEAFF. In nucleotides, the CDR3 is TGTGCCAGTAAGGAGTTTTGGACAGTCACTGAAGCTTTCTTT.

This clone has a handful of counts. The chain combines TRBV6-5 with TRBJ1-2; 11 positions match TRBD1. The germline CDR1 and CDR2 sequences are MNHEY and SVGAGI. This CDR3 comprises 12 residues. With V trimmed by 8 bases and J by 4 bases, 0 bases remained unmatched. In nucleotides, the CDR3 is TGTGCCAGCGGGACAGGGGGCTATGGCTACACCTTC. Protein product: CASGTGGYGYTF.

The rearrangement links TRBV27 to TRBJ2-2; TRBD1 aligns across 8 bases. The germline CDR1 and CDR2 sequences are MNHEY and SMNVEV (reference sequence). The V and J ends lost 7 bases and 7 bases, in that order; junction bases with no gene match: 11. The CDR3 is 15 amino acids. The CDR3 DNA is TGTGCCAGCACACGAGCCTCAGGGGGCCACGGGGAGCTGTTTTTT. The encoded protein is CASTRASGGHGELFF.

V is TRBV28 and J is TRBJ1-2; D gene unclear. V lost 3 bases to trimming and J lost 6 bases, with 14 bases between them. Germline V gene lookup returns CDR1 MDHEN and CDR2 SYDVKM. The CDR3 has 14 residues. The CDR3 bases are TGTGCCAGCAGTTTGACGAGACCCGGGGATGGCTACACCTTC. This codes for CASSLTRPGDGYTF.

This clone was counted a single time. This chain connects TRBV27 to TRBJ2-2; D is perhaps TRBD1 (5 bases). The length of the CDR3 is 14 residues. V was shortened by 3 bases and J by 6 bases, with 11 bases between the two germline ends. CDR1 and CDR2 (germline): MNHEY, SMNVEV (reference sequence). The CDR3 sequence is CASSFIQAAGELFF. CDR3 DNA: TGTGCCAGCAGTTTCATACAGGCAGCCGGGGAGCTGTTTTTT.

The chain links TRBV5-6 to TRBJ1-6; D is possibly TRBD1 (6 bases). CDR1 and CDR2 (germline): SGHDT, YYEEEE. This CDR3 has 16 amino acids. Trimming left V 5 bases short and J 7 bases short, with 19 bases between. CDR3 protein: CASSQGRDRKNSPLHF. CDR3 sequence (DNA): TGTGCCAGCAGTCAGGGCAGAGACAGGAAGAATTCACCCCTCCACTTT.

The rearrangement joins TRBV27 to TRBJ2-6; 7 bases agree with TRBD2. CDR1 and CDR2 (germline): MNHEY, SMNVEV (reference sequence). The CDR3 extends over 21 amino acids. The junction had 18 bases not matched to a gene; V was cut back by 3 bases and J by 1 base. The CDR3 region is CASSFFGNKGLPPSGANVLTF. The CDR3 bases are TGTGCCAGCAGTTTTTTTGGGAATAAGGGACTACCGCCATCTGGGGCCAACGTCCTGACTTTC.

The chain carries TRBV6-5 and TRBJ2-7; TRBD1 agrees at 7 bases. J gave up 4 bases and V 6 bases, and 6 bases lay outside the gene matches. Germline V lookup: CDR1 MNHEY, CDR2 SVGAGI. The CDR3 spans 13 residues. CDR3 nucleotides: TGTGCCAGCAGAGCCGGGACAGCGTACGAGCAGTACTTC. Its protein product is CASRAGTAYEQYF.

This clone was counted once. The chain carries TRBV4-2 and TRBJ1-2; D gene unclear. The CDR3 contains 16 residues. The germline V gene has CDR1 LGHNA and CDR2 YNFKEQ. The V end lost 0 bases, the J end lost 1 base, and 12 bases lay between the germline ends. The CDR3 nucleotides read TGTGCCAGCAGCCAAGATAAGTCTACCCTTAACTATGGCTACACCTTC. This codes for CASSQDKSTLNYGYTF.

For the CDR3, the DNA is TGTGCCAGCAGCTTAAAAAGGCGCGGTTATGGCTACACCTTC. Translating gives CASSLKRRGYGYTF. The J gene is TRBJ1-2, the V gene TRBV7-9; D is ambiguous. Trimming took 2 bases from V and 5 from J, leaving 12 bases between them. There are 14 residues in the CDR3. Germline loops: CDR1 SEHNR, CDR2 FQNEAQ (reference sequence).

The chain recombines TRBV5-6 with TRBJ2-3; 12 nucleotides match TRBD2. The CDR3 has 18 amino acids. The V and J ends lost 5 bases and 0 bases, in that order; junction bases with no gene match: 10. Germline V CDR1 and CDR2: SGHDT, YYEEEE. DNA for the CDR3: TGTGCCAGCAGTCCGACTAGCGGGGGCCCCTTTAGCACAGATACGCAGTATTTT. This encodes CASSPTSGGPFSTDTQYF.